These 9 T cell receptor beta chains were sequenced from one sample in a study of breast tumors, draining lymph nodes, adjacent tissues. Each CDR3 protein is one row after TCRdb ran MiXCR on the multiplex PCR reads. Found here are about 150,000 distinct CDR3 sequences, approximately 20% of them singletons; the top ten hold just over 2.5%. Samples came from axillary lymph nodes draining the breast cancer. Sequenced material: axillary lymph node tissue. The source is a female donor with breast cancer. Some clones in this sample may be carry-over from other donors' samples.

As for this clonotype: At one of its ends the junction is not consistent with the germline gene, which may arise from a read error. The rearrangement links TRBV11-2 to TRBJ2-2, with a tentative D call TRBD2 (5 bases). Looked up from germline, CDR1 is SGHAT and CDR2 is FQNNGV. The CDR3 extends over 16 amino acids. CDR3 nucleotide sequence: TGTGCCAGCAGCTACGGAACTCGATGGAGTCCCGGGGAGCTGTCTTTT. The encoded protein is CASSYGTRWSPGELSF. Full variable domain (remainder filled in from reference TRBV11-2 and TRBJ2-2): EAGVAQSPRYKIIEKRQSVAFWCNPISGHATLYWYQQILGQGPKLLIQFQNNGVVDDSQLPKDRFSAERLKGVDSTLKIQPAKLEDSAVYLCASSYGTRWSPGELSFGEGSRLTVL.

This clonotype is a singleton in its sample. The junction departs from the called germline gene at one end, perhaps through a read error. The chain employs TRBV6-5 and TRBJ2-6; TRBD1 might be the D (5 bases). The length of the CDR3 is 13 residues. From germline, CDR1 is MNHEY and CDR2 SVGAGI. In DNA form, the CDR3 reads TGTGCCAGCGTAGGGTCTGGGGCCAGCGTCCTGACTTTC. It specifies CASVGSGASVLTF.

The rearrangement links TRBV28 to TRBJ2-1; 7 positions agree with TRBD2. This CDR3 spans 14 amino acids. Trimming removed 1 base from V and 12 bases from J; junction bases left unmatched: 9. CDR1 and CDR2 (germline): MDHEN, SYDVKM. CDR3 region: CASSLFDTSAPQFF. For the CDR3, the DNA is TGTGCCAGCAGTTTATTCGACACTAGCGCGCCGCAGTTCTTC.

This clonotype was seen at least ten times. The chain joins TRBV7-2 to TRBJ2-5, with 9 bases lining up with TRBD2. The germline gives CDR1 SGHTA, CDR2 FQGNSA. J gave up 0 bases and V 2 bases, and 4 bases lay outside the gene matches. The CDR3 covers 16 residues. CDR3 protein: CASSLWSSGNQETQYF. The CDR3 DNA follows: TGTGCCAGCAGCTTATGGTCTAGCGGGAACCAAGAGACCCAGTACTTC.

The rearrangement links TRBV27 to TRBJ2-3; D perhaps matches TRBD2 (7 bases). The V gene's germline CDR1 is MNHEY and CDR2 SMNVEV (reference sequence). Trimming left V 6 bases short and J 0 bases short, with 13 bases between. CDR3 length: 15 amino acids. DNA for the CDR3: TGTGCCAGCAGGGAGGGGGGGACCAGCACAGATACGCAGTATTTT. Protein sequence: CASREGGTSTDTQYF.

This clonotype was recorded many times. The chain joins TRBV20-1 to TRBJ2-7, with D perhaps matching TRBD1 or TRBD2 (5 bases each). Germline lookup yields CDR1 DFQATT and CDR2 SNEGSKA (reference sequence). The CDR3 is made up of 14 amino acids. Trimming shortened V by 1 base and J by 4 bases, and 14 bases separated the two germline ends. CDR3 sequence (DNA): TGCAGTGCTAGAGGGGACCCCCTCGTTTACGAGCAGTACTTC. Translating gives CSARGDPLVYEQYF.

This clonotype was observed at least ten times. This chain joins TRBV5-5 and TRBJ2-7; D perhaps matches TRBD1 (5 bases). The germline V and J ends were trimmed by 4 bases and 3 bases, with 14 bases remaining between them. The CDR3 loop spans 14 amino acids. Germline V lookup: CDR1 SGHKS, CDR2 YYEKEE (reference sequence). CDR3 region: CASSPGFSGYEQYF. The CDR3 region has the DNA TGTGCCAGCAGCCCAGGGTTTTCAGGCTACGAGCAGTACTTC.

This clonotype was seen repeatedly, ten times or more. V and J are TRBV20-1 and TRBJ2-3; TRBD2 matches 14 bases. V dropped 6 bases and J dropped 3; count of bases not matched to a gene: 5. The CDR3 loop spans 15 amino acids. Per the germline V gene, CDR1 is DFQATT and CDR2 is SNEGSKA (reference sequence). CDR3 coding DNA: TGCAGTGCCCTGGGGACTAGCGGGAGAACAGATACGCAGTATTTT. This encodes CSALGTSGRTDTQYF.

The chain is built from TRBV28 and TRBJ2-1; D might be TRBD1 (5 bases). Germline CDR1 reads MDHEN; CDR2 reads SYDVKM. V was shortened by 7 bases and J by 6 bases, with 16 bases between the two germline ends. The length of the CDR3 is 14 residues. CDR3 amino acids: CASIGPGFGNEQFF. The CDR3 coding sequence is TGTGCCAGCATAGGGCCAGGGTTCGGCAATGAGCAGTTCTTC.